This T cell receptor (beta chain) was sequenced during a study of T cell changes during pregnancy in multiple sclerosis. TCRdb's table, derived via immunoSEQ multiplex PCR, lists solely in-frame clones and lacks some. The sample carries approximately 33,000 clones, around 88% recorded once. Germline CDR1 is SGHNT and CDR2 is YENEEA. This CDR3 is 16 amino acids long. J lost 2 bases, V lost 5 bases, and 9 bases had no gene match. The chain employs TRBV11-3 and TRBJ2-3, with 8 bases that match TRBD1. This sample comprised CD4+ T cells from peripheral blood mononuclear cells, obtained in the first trimester of pregnancy. The TCR originated in a female donor in good health, enrolled as a control in a pregnancy study. For the CDR3, the DNA is TGTGCCAGCAGCGCCGGACAGGGATCTAACACAGATACGCAGTATTTT. Its translation: CASSAGQGSNTDTQYF.